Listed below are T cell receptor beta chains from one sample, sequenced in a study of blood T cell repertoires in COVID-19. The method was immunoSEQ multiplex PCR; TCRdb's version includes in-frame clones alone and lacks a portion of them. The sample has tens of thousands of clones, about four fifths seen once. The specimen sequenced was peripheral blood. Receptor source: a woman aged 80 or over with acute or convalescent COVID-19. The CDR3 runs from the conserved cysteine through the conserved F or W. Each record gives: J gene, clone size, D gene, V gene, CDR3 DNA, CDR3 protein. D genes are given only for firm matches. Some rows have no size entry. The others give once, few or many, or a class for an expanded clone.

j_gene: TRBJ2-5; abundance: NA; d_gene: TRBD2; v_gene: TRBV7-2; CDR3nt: TGTGCCAGCAGCTTAGCGACGGGGGGTGGGCGAGAGACCCAGTACTTC; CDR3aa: CASSLATGGGRETQYF
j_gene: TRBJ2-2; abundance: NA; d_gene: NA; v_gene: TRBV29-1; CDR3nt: TGCAGCGCTACAGATAACACCGGGGAGCTGTTTTTT; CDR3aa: CSATDNTGELFF
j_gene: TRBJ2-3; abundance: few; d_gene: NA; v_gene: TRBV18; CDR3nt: TGTGCCAGCTCACCAACCGGGACAACAGATACGCAGTATTTT; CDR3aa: CASSPTGTTDTQYF
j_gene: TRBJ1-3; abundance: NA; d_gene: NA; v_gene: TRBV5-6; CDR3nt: TGTGCCAGCAGCTTGGAACAGCACTCTGGAAACACCATATATTTT; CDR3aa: CASSLEQHSGNTIYF
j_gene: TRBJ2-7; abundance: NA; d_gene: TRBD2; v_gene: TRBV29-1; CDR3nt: TGCAGCGTTGCCGGGGGGGAGAGCTCCTACGAGCAGTACTTC; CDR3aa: CSVAGGESSYEQYF
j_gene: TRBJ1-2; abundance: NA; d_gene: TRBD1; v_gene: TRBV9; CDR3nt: TGTGCCAGCAGCGTCGGACAGGCAGATATCCCCTATGGCTACACCTTC; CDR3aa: CASSVGQADIPYGYTF
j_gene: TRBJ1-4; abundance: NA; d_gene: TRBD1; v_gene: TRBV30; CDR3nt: TGTGCCTGGACTCAACCGGGACAGGGACATGAAAAACTGTTTTTT; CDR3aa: CAWTQPGQGHEKLFF
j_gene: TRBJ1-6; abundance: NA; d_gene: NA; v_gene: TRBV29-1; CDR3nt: TGCAGCGTTCAGACCGGACGGGACAACTCACCCCTCCACTTT; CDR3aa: CSVQTGRDNSPLHF
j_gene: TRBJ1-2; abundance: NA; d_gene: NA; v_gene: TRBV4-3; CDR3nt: TGCGCCAGCAGCCAAGAATCGGCGGATAGATACTCTAACTATGGCTACACCTTC; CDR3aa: CASSQESADRYSNYGYTF
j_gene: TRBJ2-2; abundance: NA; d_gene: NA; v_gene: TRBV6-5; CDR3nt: TGTGCCAGCAGAGCTGTAGGGGTCACCGGGGAGCTGTTTTTT; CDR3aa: CASRAVGVTGELFF
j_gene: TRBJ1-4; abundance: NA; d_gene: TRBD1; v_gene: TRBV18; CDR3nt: TGTGCCAGCTCACTTCTCGGGACAGGGGGTGAAAAACTGTTTTTT; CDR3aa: CASSLLGTGGEKLFF
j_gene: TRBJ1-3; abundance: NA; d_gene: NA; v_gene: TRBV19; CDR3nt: TGTGCCAGTACCCCCCCGGGGGTCTCTGGAAACACCATATATTTT; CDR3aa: CASTPPGVSGNTIYF
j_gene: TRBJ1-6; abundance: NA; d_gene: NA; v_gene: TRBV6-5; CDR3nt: TGTGCCAGCAGACGGGGGGGAAATTCACCCCTCCACTTT; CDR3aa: CASRRGGNSPLHF
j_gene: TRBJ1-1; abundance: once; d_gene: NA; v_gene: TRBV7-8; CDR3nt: TGTGCCAGCAGTCCGGGGAGCGTCACTGAAGCTTTCTTT; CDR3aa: CASSPGSVTEAFF
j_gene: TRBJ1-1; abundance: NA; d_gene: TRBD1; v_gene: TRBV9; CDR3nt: TGTGCCAGCAGCGTGGGACAGGGTGGTATAGCTTTCTTT; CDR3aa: CASSVGQGGIAFF
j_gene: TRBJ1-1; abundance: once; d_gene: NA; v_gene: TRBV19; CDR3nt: TGTGCCAGTAGTATAGATGGCAGGAACACTGAAGCTTTCTTT; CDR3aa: CASSIDGRNTEAFF
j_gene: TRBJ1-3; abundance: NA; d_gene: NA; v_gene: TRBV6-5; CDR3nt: TGTGCCACCCGCCTGGGACATTACTCTGGAAACACCATATATTTT; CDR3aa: CATRLGHYSGNTIYF
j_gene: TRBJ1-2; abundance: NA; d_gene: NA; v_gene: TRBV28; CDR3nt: TGTGCCAGCAGTTTCGGGGGGAAGGGCTATGGCTACACCTTC; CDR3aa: CASSFGGKGYGYTF
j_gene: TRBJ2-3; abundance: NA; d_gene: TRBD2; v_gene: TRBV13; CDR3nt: TGTGCCAGCAGCTCCCGCGGGCGGGGGGAAGATACGCAGTATTTT; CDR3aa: CASSSRGRGEDTQYF
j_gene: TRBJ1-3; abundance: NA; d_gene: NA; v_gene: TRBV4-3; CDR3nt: TGCGCCAGCAGCCAAGATGCGGGGGGCTCTGGAAACACCATATATTTT; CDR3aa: CASSQDAGGSGNTIYF
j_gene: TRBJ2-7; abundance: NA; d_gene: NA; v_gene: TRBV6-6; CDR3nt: TGTGCCAGCAGTTACCTGAACAGCATCTCCTACGAGCAGTACTTC; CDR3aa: CASSYLNSISYEQYF
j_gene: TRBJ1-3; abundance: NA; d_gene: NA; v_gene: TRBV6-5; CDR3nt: TGTGCCAGCAGTTACCGTCAGGGCTCTGGAAACACCATATATTTT; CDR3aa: CASSYRQGSGNTIYF
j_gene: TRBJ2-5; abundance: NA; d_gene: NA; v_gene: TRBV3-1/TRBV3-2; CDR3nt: TGTGCCAGCAGCCAAAATGGAGTCACAGAGACCCAGTACTTC; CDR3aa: CASSQNGVTETQYF
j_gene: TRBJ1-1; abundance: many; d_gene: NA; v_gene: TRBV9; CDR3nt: TGTGCCAGCAGCGCCATCCCGGGGGGGAACACTGAAGCTTTCTTT; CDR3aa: CASSAIPGGNTEAFF
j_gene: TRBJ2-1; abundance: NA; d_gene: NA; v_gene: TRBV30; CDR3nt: TGTGCCTGGGCCACCCAGGGTGTCGAGCAGTTCTTC; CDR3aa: CAWATQGVEQFF
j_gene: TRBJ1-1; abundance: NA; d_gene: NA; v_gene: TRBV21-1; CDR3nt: TGTGCCAGCAGCAAAGGGACAGGAGCAAACACTGAAGCTTTCTTT; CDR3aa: CASSKGTGANTEAFF
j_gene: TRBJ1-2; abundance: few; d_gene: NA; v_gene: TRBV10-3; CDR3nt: TGTGCCATCAGTGCCACAGGGTCAGAAGGCTACACCTTC; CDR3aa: CAISATGSEGYTF
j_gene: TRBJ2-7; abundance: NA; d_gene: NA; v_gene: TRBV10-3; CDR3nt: TGTGCCATCAGGTGGGGGGTAACGTACGAGCAGTACTTC; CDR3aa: CAIRWGVTYEQYF
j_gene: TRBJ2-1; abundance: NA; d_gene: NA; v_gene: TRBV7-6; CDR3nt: TGTGCCAGCAGCCTAAGACAGGCGCACTACAATGAGCAGTTCTTC; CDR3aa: CASSLRQAHYNEQFF
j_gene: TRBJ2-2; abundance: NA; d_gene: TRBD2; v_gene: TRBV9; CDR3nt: TGTGCCAGCAGCGTAGAAGCGGGGTTCACCGGGGAGCTGTTTTTT; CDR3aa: CASSVEAGFTGELFF
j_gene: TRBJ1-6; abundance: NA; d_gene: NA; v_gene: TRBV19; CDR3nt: TGTGCCAGTAGTATCGCAGGGATTAATTCACCCCTCCACTTT; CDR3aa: CASSIAGINSPLHF
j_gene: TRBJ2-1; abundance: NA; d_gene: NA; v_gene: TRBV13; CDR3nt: TGTGCCAGCAGCTTTGGCAGGTACAATGAGCAGTTCTTC; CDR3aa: CASSFGRYNEQFF
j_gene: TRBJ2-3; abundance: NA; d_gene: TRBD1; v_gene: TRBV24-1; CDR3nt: TGTGCCACCAGTGATGGGACAGGGGTGTGGACAGATACGCAGTATTTT; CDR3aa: CATSDGTGVWTDTQYF
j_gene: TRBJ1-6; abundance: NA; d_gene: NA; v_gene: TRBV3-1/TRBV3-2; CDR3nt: TGTGCCAGCAGGACTAGCGCCTATAATTCACCCCTCCACTTT; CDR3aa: CASRTSAYNSPLHF
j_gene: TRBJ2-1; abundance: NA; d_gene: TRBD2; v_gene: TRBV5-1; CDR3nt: TGCGCCAGCAGCTACAGGACTAGCGGGGGCATACTTGGGTCCAATGAGCAGTTCTTC; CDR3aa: CASSYRTSGGILGSNEQFF
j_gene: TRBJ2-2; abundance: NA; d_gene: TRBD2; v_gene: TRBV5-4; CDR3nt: TGTGCCAGCAGCATTAGCGGGGGGGCCCCCACCGGGGAGCTGTTTTTT; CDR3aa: CASSISGGAPTGELFF
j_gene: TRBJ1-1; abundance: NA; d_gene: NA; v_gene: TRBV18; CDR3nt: TGTGCCAGCTCCGTCAGGGTAGGTGACACTGAAGCTTTCTTT; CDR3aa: CASSVRVGDTEAFF
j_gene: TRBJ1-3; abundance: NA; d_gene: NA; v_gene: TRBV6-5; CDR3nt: TGTGCCAGCAGGTCGGCTGGAAACACCATATATTTT; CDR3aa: CASRSAGNTIYF
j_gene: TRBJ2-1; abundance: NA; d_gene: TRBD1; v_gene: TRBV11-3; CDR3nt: TGTGCCAGCAGCCCTATGACAGGGGGCGGAGGCAATGAGCAGTTCTTC; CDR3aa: CASSPMTGGGGNEQFF
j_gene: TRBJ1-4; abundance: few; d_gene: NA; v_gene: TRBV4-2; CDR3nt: TGTGCCAGCAGCCAAGGGGGCACTAATGAAAAACTGTTTTTT; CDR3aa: CASSQGGTNEKLFF
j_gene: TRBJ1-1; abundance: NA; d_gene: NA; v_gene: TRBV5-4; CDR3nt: TGTGCCAGCAGCCCCGGGGGGAGCGAAAACACTGAAGCTTTCTTT; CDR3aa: CASSPGGSENTEAFF
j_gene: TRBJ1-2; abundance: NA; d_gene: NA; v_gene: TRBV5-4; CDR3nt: TGTGCCAGCAGCGTCGGGACATTAGCTAACTATGGCTACACCTTC; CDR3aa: CASSVGTLANYGYTF
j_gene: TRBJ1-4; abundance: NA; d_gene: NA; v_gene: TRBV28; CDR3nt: TGTGCCAGCAGTTTACCTCCGGGACTGAGGAATGAAAAACTGTTTTTT; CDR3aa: CASSLPPGLRNEKLFF
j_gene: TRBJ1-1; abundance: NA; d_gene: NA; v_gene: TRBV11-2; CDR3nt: TGTGCCAGCAGCCCGAGGAGAAGTCAGACGTACACTGAAGCTTTCTTT; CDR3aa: CASSPRRSQTYTEAFF
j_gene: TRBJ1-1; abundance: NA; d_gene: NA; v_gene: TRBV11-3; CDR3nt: TGTGCCAGCAGATCGCGCGGAGGGAACACTGAAGCTTTCTTT; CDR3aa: CASRSRGGNTEAFF
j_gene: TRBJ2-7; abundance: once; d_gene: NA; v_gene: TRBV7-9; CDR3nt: TGTGCCAGCAGTCCCGATCTTAAATCTGGCAGGTTACTAGTGGGCGAGCAGTACTTC; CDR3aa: CASSPDLKSGRLLVGEQYF
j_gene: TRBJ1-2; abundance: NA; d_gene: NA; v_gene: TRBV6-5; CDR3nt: TGTGCCAGCAGTCCAGGGCGGAGAGGCTACACCTTC; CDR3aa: CASSPGRRGYTF
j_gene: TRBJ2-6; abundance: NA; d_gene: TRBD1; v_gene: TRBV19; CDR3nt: TGTGCCAGTAGTACCCGGGACAGGGGGCATAGTGGGGCCAACGTCCTGACTTTC; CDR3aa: CASSTRDRGHSGANVLTF
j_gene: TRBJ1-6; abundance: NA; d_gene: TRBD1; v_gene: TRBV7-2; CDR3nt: TGTGCCAGCAGGCTTCCCGGGGACAGGGAATCACCCCTCCACTTT; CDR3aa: CASRLPGDRESPLHF
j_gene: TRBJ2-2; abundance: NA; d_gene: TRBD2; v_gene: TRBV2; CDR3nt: TGTGCCAGCAGCTCGGGGACTAGCGGGGGCCTCTCGAACACCGGGGAGCTGTTTTTT; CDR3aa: CASSSGTSGGLSNTGELFF
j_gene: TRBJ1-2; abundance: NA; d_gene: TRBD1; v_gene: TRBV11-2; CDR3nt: TGTGCCAGCAGCTTAGAACCCCGACCGACAGGGTTGGGCTTC; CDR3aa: CASSLEPRPTGLGF
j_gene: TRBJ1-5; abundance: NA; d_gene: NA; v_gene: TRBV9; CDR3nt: TGTGCCAGCAGCGGCGGAGGGCTCTATAGCAATCAGCCCCAGCATTTT; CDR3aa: CASSGGGLYSNQPQHF
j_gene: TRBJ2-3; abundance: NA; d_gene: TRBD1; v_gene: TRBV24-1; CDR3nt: TGTGCCACCAGTGACTGGACAGGGCCAGATACGCAGTATTTT; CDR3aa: CATSDWTGPDTQYF
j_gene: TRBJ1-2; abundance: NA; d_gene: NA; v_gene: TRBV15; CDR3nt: TGTGCCACCAGCAGAGATTTTATGATCGGGAACTATGGCTACACCTTC; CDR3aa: CATSRDFMIGNYGYTF
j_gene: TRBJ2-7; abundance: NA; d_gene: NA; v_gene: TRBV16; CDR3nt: TGTGCCAGCAGCCAATCCCCCACAGTCGAGCAGTACTTC; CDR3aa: CASSQSPTVEQYF
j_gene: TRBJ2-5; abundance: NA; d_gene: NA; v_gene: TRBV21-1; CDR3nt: TGTGCCAGCAGGCCGGGACTAGCGGGGGAAACGGGGAACCAAGAGACCCAGTACTTC; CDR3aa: CASRPGLAGETGNQETQYF
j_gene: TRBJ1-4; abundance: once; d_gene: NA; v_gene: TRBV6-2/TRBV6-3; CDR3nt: TGTGCCAGCAGTTCACAGGACGGAGCTAATGAAAAACTGTTTTTT; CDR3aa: CASSSQDGANEKLFF
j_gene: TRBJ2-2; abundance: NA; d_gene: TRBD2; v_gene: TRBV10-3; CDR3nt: TGTGCCATCAGATTTGTTGCGGGGGAGAACACCGGGGAGCTGTTTTTT; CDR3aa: CAIRFVAGENTGELFF
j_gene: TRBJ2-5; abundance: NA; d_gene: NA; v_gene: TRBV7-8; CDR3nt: TGTGCCAGCAGCCGGTTACTAGGGACCCAGTACTTC; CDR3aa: CASSRLLGTQYF
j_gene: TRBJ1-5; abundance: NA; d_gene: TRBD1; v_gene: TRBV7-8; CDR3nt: TGTGCCAGCAGCCCCCAGGGACAGCCGCTCGAAAAGCATTTT; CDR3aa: CASSPQGQPLEKHF